This TCR beta chain emerged from a study of T-cell memory formation after mild COVID-19. One entry per CDR3 protein, called by TCRdb with MiXCR from the 5' RACE reads. The sample carries 400,000 to 550,000 distinct CDR3 sequences, 25% recorded once. The sequencing sample was made of PBMCs or a T cell subset sorted from them (not recorded which). This sequence was found in an adult woman who had mild COVID-19 (a few samples of this study predate the infection). Cell type and time point are not known.

The CDR3 region has the DNA TGTGCCAGCTCACCAAGTCAGGGGGCCGACACAGATACGCAGTATTTT. Amino acid sequence: CASSPSQGADTDTQYF. The chain recombines TRBV18 with TRBJ2-3; 8 nucleotides line up with TRBD1. The CDR3 spans 16 residues. The trim removed 2 bases at V and 2 bases at J, leaving 6 bases unmatched. Germline CDR1 and CDR2: KGHSH and LQKENI.